This T cell receptor (beta chain) is drawn from a study of Ad26.COV2.S vaccination and SARS-CoV-2 variants. For the study at large: Each vaccinee took Ad26.COV2.S intramuscularly, once or twice 56 days apart.

This clone was seen once. No antigen is known for it. Treatment: roughly 20 received Ad26.COV2.S at low or high dose, single or two shots; 5 received placebo; per-sample allocation not given. Sampling happened 63 days after the first vaccine or placebo injection. V was clipped by 4 bases and J by 3 bases, with 9 bases between them. CDR1 LNHNV and CDR2 YYDKDF come from the germline V gene (reference sequence). This CDR3 is built from 13 residues. The repertoire was sequenced with immunoSEQ multiplex PCR; TCRdb's copy has only in-frame clones and lacks some. The sample records around 350,000 clones, approximately 81% being singletons. Overall study results and limits: Vaccine and placebo recipients had similar non-spike TCR breadth. Spike-specific TCR breadth was greater in vaccine than placebo recipients.

This TCR derives from a person aged 18-65 years who received the Ad26.COV2.S COVID-19 vaccine or a placebo. The rearrangement links TRBV15 to TRBJ1-1; weak D call: TRBD1 (5 bases). The sample was peripheral blood, taken in a trial of Ad26.COV2.S vaccine versus placebo. The CDR3 sequence: CATSKGLDTEAFF. The CDR3 DNA follows: TGTGCCACCAGCAAGGGGCTTGACACTGAAGCTTTCTTT.